The entry that follows covers one TCR beta chain sequence. Its antigen specificity is not known. Base qualities are not provided; no much larger clone lies one nucleotide away. The entry originates in a study of shared clonotypes between healthy human individuals (dated by TCRdb to 2020 to 2021). For the wider study: Two women and a few men aged 18 to 49 years were included in the cohort. Leukapheresis yielded between about 0.85 and 9 billion PBMCs per donor. Libraries were prepared and TCR repertoires were sequenced by different laboratories using diverse techniques, in order to increase sequencing depth and limit assay-specific biases. To estimate repertoire size and how much clonotype sharing occurs between individuals, the study deeply sequenced the blood TCR repertoires of about 5 healthy adults. The investigation overall reported the following: Only blood was sampled, and tissue TCR repertoires likely differ from those in blood. The genetic and exposure-history diversity represented was limited by the small number of donors. Pairwise subsampling indicated that sequencing depth was expected to affect the degree of clonotype sharing among donors.

Donors were healthy HIV-negative adults with no recently reported acute infections or vaccinations. Only Caucasian adults living in Nashville, Tennessee, USA were represented among the donors. For unsorted samples, tens of millions of PBMCs were counted, and genomic DNA was extracted using the QIAamp DNA Blood Mini kit. After blood collection by leukapheresis, PBMCs were isolated using Ficoll-Histopaque density gradient centrifugation and then cryopreserved in the vapor phase of liquid nitrogen. Using the deep immunoSEQ assay, TCR CDR3 regions were amplified from genomic DNA by multiplex PCR. Extracted genomic DNA from each cell subset was spread evenly across all wells of several immunoSEQ 96-well plates, with each plate serving as a replicate. For unsorted PBMC, each replicate PCR was loaded with about 270 ng genomic DNA, equivalent to tens of thousands of T cell genomes. Genomic DNA from unsorted PBMC was sequenced over ten immunoSEQ deep assay plates. Purified libraries were quantified with a Qubit 3.0 fluorometer, sized on a Bioanalyzer 2100, and re-quantified with the KAPA Library Quantification kit. Every immunoSEQ 96-well plate was sequenced on a separate single-read 150-cycle Illumina NextSeq 550 flow cell. The original pipeline was this. Because the immunoSEQ output held only junctional sequences and lacked quality scores, the filtering could not match the filtering applied to full-length reads. Sequences were annotated with PyIR, a Python wrapper for IgBLAST v1.9, and V/J genes and CDR3 were assigned using IMGT germline references. Any read was removed if the V/J assignment was weak (E-value above 1e-6), the CDR3 was missing, or the read contained stop codons, out-of-frame junctions, or ambiguous translated residues. V3J clonotypes were defined as sequences sharing the same inferred V gene, J gene, and CDR3 amino acid sequence. The percentage overlap between two repertoires was calculated by dividing the number of shared unique clonotypes by the size of the smaller repertoire. Repertoire richness was assessed with RTK rarefaction, the Chao1 estimator, and Recon v2.1 estimates of unobserved clonotypes. TCRdb obtained this table from immuneACCESS and retained in-frame rearrangements with V and J assigned. These tables miss some clones; where compared with another copy, unresolved V genes account for less than half of the shortfall, and the remainder is unexplained. From that table come the V and J calls and clone size; the DNA was used to work out D and trimming. The sample table lists about 490,000 clones, around 79% of them with a count of one. Less than 15% of the sample comes from the top ten.

This clonotype originated in a woman in her forties in good health. Some clones in this sample may be carry-over from other donors' samples. What was sequenced was PBMCs.

The sequenced DNA: TGTGCCAGCAGCTTAAGAGGGGGGGCGGGATTTGAGACCCAGTACTTC. This codes for CASSLRGGAGFETQYF. The V and J segments used are TRBV7-2 and TRBJ2-5; tentative D gene TRBD2, with 7 bases matching. Deletion took 2 bases off V and 5 bases off J, with a span of 18 bases between the germline ends. From its cysteine to its phenylalanine, the CDR3 spans 16 amino acids. Only the CDR3 DNA is retained, 48 bases long and in frame from the first base. CDR1 and CDR2 are read off the germline V gene as SGHTA and FQGNSA.